These T cell receptor beta chains were read from a single sample in a study of Tregs in tolerant kidney transplant recipients. These receptors' targets are unknown. Libraries were prepared by immunoSEQ multiplex PCR; TCRdb keeps only in-frame clonotypes and omits some of them. The sample lists approximately 15,000 clones; nearly 55% were seen once. The source material was CD4+ T cells from blood cultured with allogeneic cells, sampled before the transplant. The receptor set was obtained from a human patient who received a combined kidney and bone marrow transplant. The CDR3 runs from the conserved cysteine through the conserved F or W. D genes are given only for firm matches. Rows may omit the clone size; those that give it use once, few, many or a size class.

length	D	size	V	J	DNA	CDR3
13	NA	medium-sized	TRBV5-4	TRBJ1-2	TGTGCCAGCAGCTTGGACGGACAGTATGGCTACACCTTC	CASSLDGQYGYTF
13	NA	NA	TRBV4-1	TRBJ2-4	TGCGCCAGCAGCCTAAGACACGGGGACATTCAGTACTTC	CASSLRHGDIQYF
14	NA	NA	TRBV27	TRBJ1-2	TGTGCCAGCAGTTTACTTGCAACCCCTGGGGGCTACGCCTTC	CASSLLATPGGYAF
18	TRBD2	NA	TRBV11-2	TRBJ2-1	TGTGCCAGCAGCTTCCGGACACCTACTAGCGGCTCCTACAATGAGCAGTTCTTC	CASSFRTPTSGSYNEQFF
15	NA	NA	TRBV9	TRBJ2-1	TGTGCCAGCAGCGTGGTTGTTAGCGGACACAATGAGCAGTTCTTC	CASSVVVSGHNEQFF
13	NA	NA	TRBV30	TRBJ2-3	TGTGCCTGGAGTGGAGTCGTTACAGATACGCAGTATTTT	CAWSGVVTDTQYF
16	TRBD2	NA	TRBV5-1	TRBJ2-3	TGCGCCAGCAGCTTGGAGATAGCGGGGGGAACAGATACGCAGTATTTT	CASSLEIAGGTDTQYF
17	TRBD1	few	TRBV5-5	TRBJ2-4	TGTGCCAGCAGCCGGTCGACAGGGGGCGCCGCCAAAAACATTCAGTACTTC	CASSRSTGGAAKNIQYF
15	NA	NA	TRBV5-1	TRBJ1-2	TGCGCCAGCAGCTTGGTACTCTCGCCTGGGGCCGGCTACACCTTC	CASSLVLSPGAGYTF
16	TRBD2	few	TRBV7-3	TRBJ2-1	TGTGCCAGCAGCACTAGCGGGGCGAGCTCCTACAATGAGCAGTTCTTC	CASSTSGASSYNEQFF
13	NA	few	TRBV25-1	TRBJ2-7	TGTGCCACCGGGCCGGGGGGCACGTACGAGCAGTACTTC	CATGPGGTYEQYF
15	TRBD1	few	TRBV5-6	TRBJ2-5	TGTGCCAGCAGAACCTGGACAGGGTTCGGAGAGACCCAGTACTTC	CASRTWTGFGETQYF
16	TRBD1	NA	TRBV5-6	TRBJ2-7	TGTGCCAGCAGCCTCCCGCGGACAGGAAAAACTTACGAGCAGTACTTC	CASSLPRTGKTYEQYF
14	NA	NA	TRBV7-2	TRBJ2-7	TGTGCCAGCAGCTTACAGGGGCACCGTTACGAGCAGTACTTC	CASSLQGHRYEQYF